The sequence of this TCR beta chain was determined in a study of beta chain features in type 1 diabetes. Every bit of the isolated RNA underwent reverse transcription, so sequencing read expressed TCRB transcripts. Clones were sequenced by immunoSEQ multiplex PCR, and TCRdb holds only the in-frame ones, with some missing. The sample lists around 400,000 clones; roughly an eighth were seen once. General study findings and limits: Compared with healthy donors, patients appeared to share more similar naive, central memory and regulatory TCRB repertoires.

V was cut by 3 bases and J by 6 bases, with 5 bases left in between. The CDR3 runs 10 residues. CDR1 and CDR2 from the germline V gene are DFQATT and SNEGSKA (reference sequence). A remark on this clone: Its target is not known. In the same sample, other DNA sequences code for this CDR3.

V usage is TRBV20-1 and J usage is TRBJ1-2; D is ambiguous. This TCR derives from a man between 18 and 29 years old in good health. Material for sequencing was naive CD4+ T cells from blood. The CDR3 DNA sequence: TGCAGTGCTAGGCGGGATGGCTACACCTTC. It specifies CSARRDGYTF.